These 23 T cell receptor beta chains came from one sample sequenced in a study of neoadjuvant anti-PD-1 for oral cavity cancer. Profiled with immunoSEQ multiplex PCR; TCRdb holds only in-frame clones, not every one. The sample has approximately 67,000 clones, around 82% seen once. Material: PBMCs, obtained before nivolumab (anti-PD-1) treatment. The receptors stem from a person between 40 and 85 years old with oral cavity squamous cell carcinoma.

This chain links TRBV5-1 with TRBJ2-5, with 11 nucleotides matching TRBD2. From germline, CDR1 is SGHRS and CDR2 YFSETQ. CDR3 length: 15 residues. Germline trimming cut 4 bases from V and 5 bases from J; bases unmatched to any gene: 7. The CDR3 region is CASSSQGLAAETQYF. The CDR3 bases are TGCGCCAGCAGCAGTCAGGGACTAGCGGCGGAGACCCAGTACTTC. The whole variable domain, remainder taken from reference TRBV5-1 and TRBJ2-5, is KAGVTQTPRYLIKTRGQQVTLSCSPISGHRSVSWYQQTPGQGLQFLFEYFSETQRNKGNFPGRFSGRQFSNSRSEMNVSTLELGDSALYLCASSSQGLAAETQYFGPGTRLLVL.

This clone has a single count. The V and J genes are TRBV9 and TRBJ2-3; D remains ambiguous. The CDR3 is made up of 12 amino acids. Per germline, CDR1 SGDLS and CDR2 YYNGEE. V was clipped by 3 bases and J by 6 bases, with 8 bases between them. CDR3 sequence (DNA): TGTGCCAGCAGCGAAGCGTGGGATACGCAGTATTTT. Its translation is CASSEAWDTQYF.

The chain is built from TRBV4-2 and TRBJ2-1; 8 bases match TRBD2. V gave up 4 bases and J gave up 3 bases; unmatched junction bases: 8. Germline-derived CDR1 and CDR2 are LGHNA and YNFKEQ. The CDR3 runs 16 residues. The CDR3: CASSLWTGGSYNEQFF. Written as DNA, the CDR3 is TGTGCCAGCAGCCTTTGGACGGGGGGGAGCTACAATGAGCAGTTCTTC.

The chain recombines TRBV7-3 with TRBJ2-1, with 9 bases fitting TRBD2. Germline CDR1 reads SGHTA; CDR2 reads FQGTGA. The CDR3 length is 15 residues. V lost 5 bases to trimming and J lost 3 bases; unmatched junction nucleotides: 5. The CDR3 DNA reads as TGTGCCAGCAGCCTTAGCGGGGGCAACTACAATGAGCAGTTCTTC. Translated, it gives CASSLSGGNYNEQFF.

The chain couples TRBV27 to TRBJ2-5; possibly TRBD1 for D (5 bases). V was clipped by 10 bases and J by 0 bases, with 18 bases between them. CDR1 and CDR2 from the germline V gene are MNHEY and SMNVEV (reference sequence). The CDR3 runs to 15 residues. The CDR3 DNA is TGTGCCACAGCGAAGTGGGGCGGCTACCAAGAGACCCAGTACTTC. This translates into CATAKWGGYQETQYF.

The rearrangement uses TRBV2 and TRBJ2-3, with a tentative D call TRBD1 (6 bases). V lost 5 bases, J lost 0 bases, and 9 bases lay in between. This CDR3 comprises 14 residues. Germline loops: CDR1 SNHLY, CDR2 FYNNEI. CDR3 loop: CASSPQGSTDTQYF. In DNA form, the CDR3 reads TGTGCCAGCAGTCCCCAGGGGAGCACAGATACGCAGTATTTT.

This clone was observed a handful of times. The rearrangement links TRBV19 to TRBJ1-6; D possibly corresponds to TRBD1 (5 bases). Germline lookup yields CDR1 LNHDA and CDR2 SQIVND (reference sequence). The CDR3 contains 13 residues. V lost 7 bases and J 12 bases, leaving 16 bases between the germline ends. The CDR3 sequence: CASTLGRDQPLHF. For the CDR3, the DNA is TGTGCCAGTACTCTCGGTAGGGACCAACCCCTCCACTTT.

This rearrangement joins TRBV7-6 to TRBJ2-5; D is unresolved. The CDR3 contains 14 residues. V was trimmed by 2 bases and J by 2 bases, leaving 9 bases between them. CDR1 SGHVS and CDR2 FNYEAQ come from the germline V gene. CDR3 region: CASSLMAAQETQYF. CDR3 in DNA: TGTGCCAGCAGCTTAATGGCGGCACAAGAGACCCAGTACTTC.

The chain has TRBV27 and TRBJ1-5; D remains unclear. With 0 bases removed from V and 3 bases from J, the gap between germline ends came to 6 bases. Germline lookup yields CDR1 MNHEY and CDR2 SMNVEV (reference sequence). This CDR3 has 14 residues. The CDR3 region has the DNA TGTGCCAGCAGTTTATCGGAATACAATCAGCCCCAGCATTTT. Amino acid sequence: CASSLSEYNQPQHF.

This clone was recorded a few times. V and J are TRBV14 and TRBJ1-1, with D uncertain. V was shortened by 4 bases and J by 1 base, with 7 bases between the two germline ends. The germline V gene encodes CDR1 SGHDN and CDR2 FVKESK. The CDR3 runs 13 residues. The CDR3 DNA sequence: TGTGCCAGCAGCCTAGAACAGAACACTGAAGCTTTCTTT. This codes for CASSLEQNTEAFF.

J is TRBJ2-1 and V is TRBV9; D may be TRBD1 (6 bases). Germline CDR1 reads SGDLS; CDR2 reads YYNGEE. Deletions cut 4 bases from V and 4 bases from J, with 12 bases between. This CDR3 has 14 amino acids. This CDR3 is CASSPPTGYNEQFF. For the CDR3, the DNA is TGTGCCAGCAGCCCTCCAACAGGGTACAATGAGCAGTTCTTC. Full variable domain (outside the CDR3, taken from reference TRBV9 and TRBJ2-1): DSGVTQTPKHLITATGQRVTLRCSPRSGDLSVYWYQQSLDQGLQFLIQYYNGEERAKGNILERFSAQQFPDLHSELNLSSLELGDSALYFCASSPPTGYNEQFFGPGTRLTVL.

This chain uses TRBV9 with TRBJ2-1; weak D call: TRBD2 (6 bases). The CDR3 is made up of 14 amino acids. Germline loops: CDR1 SGDLS, CDR2 YYNGEE. The V gene lost 3 bases and the J gene lost 6 bases, with 13 bases spanning the gap. The CDR3 sequence: CASSARGRLNEQFF. The CDR3 coding sequence is TGTGCCAGCAGCGCGCGGGGACGGCTCAATGAGCAGTTCTTC.

The J gene is TRBJ2-3, the V gene TRBV4-2; 12 positions agree with TRBD2. Trimming at V came to 0 bases and at J to 2 bases, leaving 3 bases not matched to a gene. From germline, CDR1 is LGHNA and CDR2 YNFKEQ. The CDR3 has 17 residues. CDR3 region: CASSQEGLAGLTDTQYF. CDR3 DNA sequence: TGTGCCAGCAGCCAAGAAGGACTAGCGGGACTCACAGATACGCAGTATTTT.

This chain uses TRBV4-2 with TRBJ1-1, with 7 positions matching TRBD1. In germline, CDR1 is LGHNA, CDR2 YNFKEQ. CDR3 length equals 15 residues. V lost 4 bases to trimming and J lost 8 bases; unmatched junction nucleotides: 13. As DNA, the CDR3 is TGTGCCAGCAGCCCAAGGGAGAGACAGGGACTCGAAGCTTTCTTT. As protein: CASSPRERQGLEAFF.

The gene calls are TRBV14 and TRBJ2-1; 7 bases are shared with TRBD2. The CDR3 has 14 amino acids. Germline V CDR1 and CDR2: SGHDN, FVKESK. V shed 3 bases and J 3 bases; nucleotides not matched to a gene: 2. The CDR3 sequence: CASSQPGGYNEQFF. Here the CDR3 DNA reads TGTGCCAGCAGCCAGCCGGGAGGCTACAATGAGCAGTTCTTC.

The J gene is TRBJ1-1, the V gene TRBV25-1; a possible D gene is TRBD1 (5 bases). Germline CDR1 MGHDK, CDR2 SYGVNS. V was clipped by 9 bases and J by 9 bases, with 17 bases between them. The CDR3 totals 12 residues. The CDR3 DNA follows: TGTGCCAGTGCCCCCGGGCAGGGCAAAGCTTTCTTT. Its protein is CASAPGQGKAFF.

This clone was counted only a few times. The chain recombines TRBV29-1 with TRBJ2-6, with D unresolved. Germline loops: CDR1 SQVTM, CDR2 ANQGSEA. V was trimmed by 6 bases and J by 4 bases, leaving 13 bases between them. CDR3 length: 14 amino acids. CDR3 bases: TGCAGCGTGTACGAAGGTGCCGGGGCCAACGTCCTGACTTTC. Amino acids: CSVYEGAGANVLTF.

The V gene is TRBV13, the J gene TRBJ2-1; D is uncertain. Trimming took off 4 bases at V and 2 bases at J, with 15 bases between the two ends. This CDR3 comprises 16 residues. CDR1 PRHDT and CDR2 FYEKMQ come from the germline V gene (reference sequence). CDR3 residues: CASSSDHKLTYNEQFF. CDR3 bases: TGTGCCAGCAGCTCTGACCATAAACTTACCTACAATGAGCAGTTCTTC. Full variable domain (missing parts from reference TRBV13 and TRBJ2-1): AAGVIQSPRHLIKEKRETATLKCYPIPRHDTVYWYQQGPGQDPQFLISFYEKMQSDKGSIPDRFSAQQFSDYHSELNMSSLELGDSALYFCASSSDHKLTYNEQFFGPGTRLTVL.

This rearrangement joins TRBV9 to TRBJ2-2, with a possible D match to TRBD2 (5 bases). With 3 bases removed from V and 4 bases from J, the gap between germline ends came to 16 bases. Germline V gene sequence: CDR1 SGDLS, CDR2 YYNGEE. This CDR3 is 16 amino acids long. The CDR3 loop is CASSEIGEPATGELFF. The CDR3 DNA follows: TGTGCCAGCAGCGAAATCGGGGAACCCGCCACCGGGGAGCTGTTTTTT.

By share, this clone counts as medium-sized (0.01 to 0.1%). The chain links TRBV29-1 to TRBJ1-1; 9 nucleotides line up with TRBD1. Germline V gene sequence: CDR1 SQVTM, CDR2 ANQGSEA. The CDR3 covers 13 residues. V gave up 5 bases and J gave up 3 bases; unmatched junction bases: 4. CDR3 in DNA: TGCAGCGTTCAGAGGGACAGGGACACTGAAGCTTTCTTT. As protein: CSVQRDRDTEAFF. Complete variable domain (other parts from reference TRBV29-1 and TRBJ1-1): SAVISQKPSRDICQRGTSLTIQCQVDSQVTMMFWYRQQPGQSLTLIATANQGSEATYESGFVIDKFPISRPNLTFSTLTVSNMSPEDSSIYLCSVQRDRDTEAFFGQGTRLTVV.

This clone was observed a handful of times. The V and J genes are TRBV30 and TRBJ1-5; D not certain. Germline values: CDR1 GTSNPN, CDR2 SVGIG (reference sequence). The ends were cut back, 0 bases at V and 11 bases at J, with 17 bases in the middle. The CDR3 sequence is 14 residues long. CDR3 coding DNA: TGTGCCTGGAGTGTACCTCTTAGATCCACGGCCCAGCATTTT. Protein sequence: CAWSVPLRSTAQHF.

The rearrangement joins TRBV11-2 to TRBJ2-7; no clear D gene. CDR1 SGHAT and CDR2 FQNNGV come from the germline V gene. The CDR3 has 14 residues. V shed 5 bases and J shed 5 bases, with 16 bases lying between them. The CDR3: CASSRGPLRDEQYF. The CDR3 DNA sequence: TGTGCCAGCAGCCGAGGACCGCTACGGGACGAGCAGTACTTC.

V is TRBV28 and J is TRBJ1-4; 12 bases are shared with TRBD1. The trim removed 5 bases at V and 8 bases at J, leaving 6 bases unmatched. CDR1 and CDR2 (germline): MDHEN, SYDVKM. There are 15 residues in the CDR3. This chain's CDR3 is CASSQGGQGAEKLFF. The CDR3 DNA follows: TGTGCCAGCAGTCAAGGGGGACAGGGGGCCGAAAAACTGTTTTTT.